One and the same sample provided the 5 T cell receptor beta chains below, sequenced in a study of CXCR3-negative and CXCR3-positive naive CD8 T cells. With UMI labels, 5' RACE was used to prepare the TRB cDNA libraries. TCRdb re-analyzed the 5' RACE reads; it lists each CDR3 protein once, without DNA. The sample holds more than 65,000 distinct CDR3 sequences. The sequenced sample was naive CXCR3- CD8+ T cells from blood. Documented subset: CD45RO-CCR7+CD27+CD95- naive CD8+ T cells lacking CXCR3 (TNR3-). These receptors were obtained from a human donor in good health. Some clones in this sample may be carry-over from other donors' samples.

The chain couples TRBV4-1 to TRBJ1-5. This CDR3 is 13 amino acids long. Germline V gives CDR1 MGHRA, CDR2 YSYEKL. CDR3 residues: CASSQGGPQPQHF.

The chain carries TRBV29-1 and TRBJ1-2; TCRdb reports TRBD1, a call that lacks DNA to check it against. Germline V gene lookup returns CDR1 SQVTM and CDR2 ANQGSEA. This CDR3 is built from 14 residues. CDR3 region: CSVPDSGINYGYTF.

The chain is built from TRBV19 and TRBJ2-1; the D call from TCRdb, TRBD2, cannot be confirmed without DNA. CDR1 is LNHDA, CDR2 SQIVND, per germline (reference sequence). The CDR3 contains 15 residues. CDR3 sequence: CASGAARGVNNEQFF.

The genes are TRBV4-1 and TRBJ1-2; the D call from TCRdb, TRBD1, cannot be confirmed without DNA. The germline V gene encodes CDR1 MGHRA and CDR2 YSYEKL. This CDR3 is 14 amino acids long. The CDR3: CASSRPGQNYGYTF.

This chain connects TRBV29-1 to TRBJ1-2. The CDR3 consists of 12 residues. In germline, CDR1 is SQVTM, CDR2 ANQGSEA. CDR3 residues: CSVEYLGGGYTF.